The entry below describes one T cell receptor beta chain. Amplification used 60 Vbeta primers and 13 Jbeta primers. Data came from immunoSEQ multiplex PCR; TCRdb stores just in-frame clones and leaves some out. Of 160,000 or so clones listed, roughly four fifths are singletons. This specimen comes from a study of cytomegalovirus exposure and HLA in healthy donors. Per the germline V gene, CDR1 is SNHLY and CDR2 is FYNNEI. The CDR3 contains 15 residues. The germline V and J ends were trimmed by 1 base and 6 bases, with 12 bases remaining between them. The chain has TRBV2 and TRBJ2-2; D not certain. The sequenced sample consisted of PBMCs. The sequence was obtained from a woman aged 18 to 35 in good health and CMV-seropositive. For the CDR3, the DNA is TGTGCCAGCAGTGAAGTCCCCTTCTCTTCCGGGGAGCTGTTTTTT. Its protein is CASSEVPFSSGELFF.